A single sample is the source of the 30 T cell receptor beta chains below, sequenced in a study of CD8+CD57+ T cells in acquired aplastic anemia (dated by TCRdb to 2016 to 2019). Expansion of CD8+CD57+ cells had been shown by flow cytometry in the patients chosen for sequencing. Sequencing took place on an Illumina HiSeq 2000. TCR beta VDJ combination and CDR3 sequence profiling used genomic DNA as the template. In TCRdb, the public reads were trimmed at Q25 with fastp and aligned with MiXCR, with productive beta chains retained. Every CDR3 protein is listed once, alongside the most common genes and DNA of its rows. This sample gives some 140,000 distinct CDR3 sequences in total; approximately 52% of them show up just once. The top ten hold 12% of the sample. The sequenced material came from sorted CD4+, CD8+, or CD8+CD57+ T cells (not recorded which) from PBMCs. All receptors derive from a human donor with aplastic anemia.

The chain recombines TRBV14 with TRBJ2-3, with 12 bases aligning to TRBD2. V lost 3 bases to trimming and J lost 0 bases; unmatched junction nucleotides: 4. The CDR3 runs 17 residues. Germline lookup yields CDR1 SGHDN and CDR2 FVKESK. This chain's CDR3 is CASSHLAGGLSTDTQYF. Here the CDR3 DNA reads TGTGCCAGCAGCCATCTAGCGGGGGGGCTTAGCACAGATACGCAGTATTTT.

The CDR3 loop reads CSATPLAGGNTGELFF. DNA for the CDR3: TGCAGTGCTACTCCTCTTGCGGGGGGGAACACCGGGGAGCTGTTTTTT. The chain joins TRBV20-1 to TRBJ2-2, with 8 bases matching TRBD2. The CDR3 spans 16 residues. V trimming: 4 bases; J trimming: 1 base; junction bases outside the gene matches: 8. The V gene's germline CDR1 is DFQATT and CDR2 SNEGSKA (reference sequence).

This clonotype was seen a few times. The V and J genes are TRBV28 and TRBJ2-7; tentative D call: TRBD2 (7 bases). This CDR3 has 16 residues. V dropped 2 bases and J dropped 0 bases, with 14 bases sitting between them. From germline, CDR1 is MDHEN and CDR2 SYDVKM. The chain's CDR3 is CASSLRGGGRSYEQYF. The CDR3 DNA reads as TGTGCCAGCAGTTTAAGGGGGGGGGGACGCTCCTACGAGCAGTACTTC.

V usage is TRBV20-1 and J usage is TRBJ2-5; D remains ambiguous. The CDR3 loop spans 13 amino acids. The V and J ends lost 0 bases and 6 bases respectively, with 11 bases between them. Per the germline V gene, CDR1 is DFQATT and CDR2 is SNEGSKA (reference sequence). The CDR3 nucleotides are TGCAGTGCTAGAGATTCCAGCAAACAGACCCAGTACTTC. This codes for CSARDSSKQTQYF.

As for this clonotype: A much larger clone is a single base away; this may be a read error. This chain connects TRBV7-9 to TRBJ2-2; 13 nucleotides agree with TRBD2. In germline, CDR1 is SEHNR, CDR2 FQNEAQ (reference sequence). This CDR3 contains 15 residues. The CDR3 DNA reads as TGTGCCAGCAGCTTAGCGCCAGGACTAGCGGGGGCCCTGCTTTTT. Encoded protein: CASSLAPGLAGALLF.

The gene calls are TRBV6-1 and TRBJ1-1; no firm D call. The V and J ends lost 2 bases and 1 base respectively, with 8 bases between them. CDR1 is MNHNS and CDR2 is SASEGT in the germline V gene. The length of the CDR3 is 14 residues. Here the CDR3 DNA reads TGTGCCAGCAGTGAAAGGGTATGGAACACTGAAGCTTTCTTT. Translation: CASSERVWNTEAFF.

This clonotype has ten or more counts. The V gene is TRBV12-3 or TRBV12-4, the J gene TRBJ2-6, with 9 bases lining up with TRBD2. The CDR3 consists of 20 residues. Trimming removed 6 bases from V and 0 bases from J; junction bases left unmatched: 15. DNA of the CDR3: TGTGCCAGCAGAGCCGGGACTAGCCTCATATTCATCTCTGGGGCCAACGTCCTGACTTTC. Translated: CASRAGTSLIFISGANVLTF.

The CDR3 sequence is CASSFSENTEAFF. CDR3 nucleotide sequence: TGTGCCAGCAGCTTCTCCGAGAACACTGAAGCTTTCTTT. The rearrangement joins TRBV7-9 to TRBJ1-1; D not resolved. This CDR3 has 13 amino acids. V shed 3 bases and J shed 1 base, with 6 bases lying between them. Germline CDR1 is SEHNR and CDR2 is FQNEAQ (reference sequence).

This chain joins TRBV4-1 and TRBJ1-2, with 10 bases aligning to TRBD1. The CDR3 covers 15 residues. Trimming took 0 bases from V and 3 from J; bases not matched to a gene: 1. Germline V gene sequence: CDR1 MGHRA, CDR2 YSYEKL. CDR3 DNA: TGCGCCAGCAGCCAAGAGACAGGGGGCCACTATGGCTACACCTTC. Translated: CASSQETGGHYGYTF.

The rearrangement links TRBV27 to TRBJ1-6; D gene unclear. The V gene lost 0 bases and the J gene lost 7 bases, with 7 bases spanning the gap. The CDR3 covers 14 residues. Looked up from germline, CDR1 is MNHEY and CDR2 is SMNVEV (reference sequence). The CDR3 reads CASSLSQRNSPLHF. The CDR3 DNA follows: TGTGCCAGCAGTTTATCTCAGAGAAATTCACCCCTCCACTTT.

The chain carries TRBV2 and TRBJ2-1; tentatively, D is TRBD1 (5 bases). The CDR3 is 14 residues long. Trimming removed 3 bases at V and 7 bases at J, with 13 bases between. The germline gives CDR1 SNHLY, CDR2 FYNNEI. The CDR3 is CASSDGQGGNEQFF. The CDR3 bases are TGTGCCAGCAGTGACGGTCAGGGCGGAAATGAGCAGTTCTTC.

The chain joins TRBV20-1 to TRBJ2-2; D remains ambiguous. The V gene's germline CDR1 is DFQATT and CDR2 SNEGSKA (reference sequence). The V gene lost 7 bases and the J gene lost 4 bases, with 13 bases spanning the gap. The CDR3 extends over 13 amino acids. In DNA form, the CDR3 reads TGCAGTGGCTCGCGAAGCAGCACCGGGGAGCTGTTTTTT. Translating it yields CSGSRSSTGELFF.

The chain carries TRBV9 and TRBJ2-1, with D possibly being TRBD1 (5 bases). CDR1 SGDLS and CDR2 YYNGEE come from the germline V gene. This CDR3 comprises 14 residues. The germline V and J ends were trimmed by 3 bases and 1 base, with 8 bases remaining between them. CDR3 protein: CASSAGFSYNEQFF. As DNA, the CDR3 is TGTGCCAGCAGCGCAGGGTTTTCCTACAATGAGCAGTTCTTC.

For this clonotype: This may come from a read error, since a much larger clone is one base off. V gene TRBV12-3 or TRBV12-4 combines with J gene TRBJ2-3; unclear D gene. The CDR3 is made up of 16 amino acids. CDR3: CAGSPRLYESTDTQYF. CDR3 bases: TGTGCCGGCAGTCCCCGACTGTACGAATCCACAGATACGCAGTATTTT.

The chain is built from TRBV19 and TRBJ2-1; D not certain. Germline CDR1 LNHDA, CDR2 SQIVND (reference sequence). Trimming took 2 bases from V and 5 from J, leaving 10 bases between them. CDR3 size: 14 residues. The CDR3 nucleotides are TGTGCCAGTAGTATACCCTCGTGGGACAATGAGCAGTTCTTC. It specifies CASSIPSWDNEQFF.

This chain links TRBV15 with TRBJ1-4; the match to TRBD1 covers 8 bases. This CDR3 region has 14 residues. Trimming cost V 6 bases and J 5 bases; bases outside gene matches: 5. CDR1 is LNHNV, CDR2 YYDKDF, per germline (reference sequence). The CDR3 reads CATRDRAYNEKLFF. CDR3 in DNA: TGTGCCACCAGGGACAGGGCCTACAATGAAAAACTGTTTTTT.

This clonotype has a handful of counts. This chain connects TRBV15 to TRBJ2-7; 7 bases are shared with TRBD2. CDR3 size: 16 residues. V lost 3 bases and J lost 6; bases outside the gene matches: 14. The germline V gene encodes CDR1 LNHNV and CDR2 YYDKDF (reference sequence). The CDR3 spells CATSSGRGRALREQYF. In DNA, the CDR3 is TGTGCCACCAGCAGTGGGCGGGGGAGGGCCCTCCGCGAGCAGTACTTC.

Regarding this clonotype: A read error may produce the germline difference seen at one junction end. The genes are TRBV5-6 and TRBJ2-3; D possibly corresponds to TRBD2 (5 bases). From germline, CDR1 is SGHDT and CDR2 YYEEEE. CDR3 size: 15 residues. CDR3 amino acids: CASSLTLASTDTQYF. The CDR3 DNA is TGTGCCAGCAGCTTGACACTCGCTAGCACAGATACGCAGTATTTC.

This clonotype was seen ten or more times. V and J are TRBV19 and TRBJ2-6; the match to TRBD2 covers 8 bases. Germline assignment: CDR1 LNHDA and CDR2 SQIVND (reference sequence). The CDR3 is 16 residues long. V was pared by 5 bases and J by 2 bases, with 5 bases of the junction left unmatched. This chain's CDR3 is CASSSKRGPGANVLTF. CDR3 nucleotide sequence: TGTGCCAGTAGTTCTAAGCGGGGGCCTGGGGCCAACGTCCTGACTTTC.

Notes on this clonotype: The germline gene is not matched at one end of the junction; a read error may be the cause. The V gene is TRBV20-1, the J gene TRBJ2-1; maybe TRBD2 (5 bases). Germline V lookup: CDR1 DFQATT, CDR2 SNEGSKA (reference sequence). The CDR3 is 11 residues long. The CDR3 region is CSARVVGSAHF. In DNA form, the CDR3 reads TGCAGTGCTAGAGTTGTGGGTAGCGCGCACTTC.

The chain couples TRBV7-6 to TRBJ2-5; 11 bases line up with TRBD1. The CDR3 extends over 16 amino acids. V shed 3 bases and J 2 bases; nucleotides not matched to a gene: 5. Germline-derived CDR1 and CDR2 are SGHVS and FNYEAQ. CDR3 amino acids: CASSLGTGGIQETQYF. DNA for the CDR3: TGTGCCAGCAGCTTGGGGACAGGGGGAATACAAGAGACCCAGTACTTC.

The rearrangement joins TRBV4-2 to TRBJ2-3, with TRBD2 identical over 8 bases. With 0 bases clipped from V and 5 bases from J, the junction kept 10 bases outside the gene matches. Per the germline V gene, CDR1 is LGHNA and CDR2 is YNFKEQ. The CDR3 length is 17 residues. In nucleotides, the CDR3 is TGTGCCAGCAGCCAAGATCGATTCGGGGGGGAAGGAGATACGCAGTATTTT. Its protein is CASSQDRFGGEGDTQYF.

V gene TRBV3-1 combines with J gene TRBJ2-1; D is unclear. The length of the CDR3 is 13 residues. The V end lost 2 bases, the J end lost 5 bases, and 7 bases lay between the germline ends. In germline, CDR1 is LGHDT, CDR2 YNNKEL (reference sequence). This CDR3 is CASSQPPNNEQFF. The CDR3 DNA is TGTGCCAGCAGCCAACCGCCCAACAATGAGCAGTTCTTC.

This clonotype was seen repeatedly, ten times or more. This chain links TRBV24-1 with TRBJ2-5; D gene unclear. Germline V CDR1 and CDR2: KGHDR, SFDVKD. This CDR3 has 17 residues. With 6 bases removed from V and 1 base from J, the gap between germline ends came to 20 bases. The CDR3: CATSSPILGRLQETQYF. Here the CDR3 DNA reads TGTGCCACCAGTTCACCTATCCTTGGTCGACTCCAAGAGACCCAGTACTTC.

This clonotype was observed a handful of times. The CDR3: CATGENTGELFF. The CDR3 coding sequence is TGTGCGACAGGGGAAAACACCGGGGAGCTGTTTTTT. The genes are TRBV18 and TRBJ2-2; TRBD1 aligns across 8 bases. The CDR3 totals 12 residues. CDR1 is KGHSH and CDR2 is LQKENI in the germline V gene.

The CDR3 DNA reads as TGTGCCACCAGCAGTCGTCGGACAGGGGAAGGCTACACCTTC. Translated: CATSSRRTGEGYTF. The chain combines TRBV15 with TRBJ1-2; the match to TRBD1 covers 9 bases. Per germline, CDR1 LNHNV and CDR2 YYDKDF (reference sequence). V dropped 3 bases and J dropped 8; count of bases not matched to a gene: 7. The CDR3 sequence is 14 residues long.

The gene calls are TRBV11-1 and TRBJ2-1, with D unresolved. Germline V gene sequence: CDR1 SGHAT, CDR2 FQDESV (reference sequence). The V end lost 5 bases, the J end lost 3 bases, and 14 bases lay between the germline ends. The length of the CDR3 is 15 residues. The CDR3 DNA reads TGTGCCAGCAGCACCCACATCCTTGGCTACAATGAGCAGTTCTTC. This translates into CASSTHILGYNEQFF.

This clonotype was seen many times. The chain couples TRBV2 to TRBJ2-1; D call uncertain. Per the germline V gene, CDR1 is SNHLY and CDR2 is FYNNEI. Deletions cut 7 bases from V and 4 bases from J, with 5 bases between. There are 11 residues in the CDR3. In DNA form, the CDR3 reads TGTGCCAGCATCACATACAATGAGCAGTTCTTC. This encodes CASITYNEQFF.

V usage is TRBV24-1 and J usage is TRBJ1-2, with D unresolved. From germline, CDR1 is KGHDR and CDR2 SFDVKD. Between the trimmed V and J ends, which lost 12 bases and 6 bases, there was a span of 25 bases. The CDR3 has 15 residues. CDR3: CAGSYSTADLDGYTF. Written as DNA, the CDR3 is TGTGCCGGCAGTTACTCGACGGCTGATTTGGATGGCTACACCTTC.

At least ten counts were recorded for this clonotype. This rearrangement joins TRBV27 to TRBJ2-5, with a possible D match to TRBD1 (6 bases). Germline V CDR1 and CDR2: MNHEY, SMNVEV (reference sequence). V was trimmed by 6 bases and J by 5 bases, leaving 16 bases between them. The CDR3 consists of 14 residues. As DNA, the CDR3 is TGTGCCAGCAGCCCTCGTGGCAGGGGTGAGACCCAGTACTTC. Protein product: CASSPRGRGETQYF.